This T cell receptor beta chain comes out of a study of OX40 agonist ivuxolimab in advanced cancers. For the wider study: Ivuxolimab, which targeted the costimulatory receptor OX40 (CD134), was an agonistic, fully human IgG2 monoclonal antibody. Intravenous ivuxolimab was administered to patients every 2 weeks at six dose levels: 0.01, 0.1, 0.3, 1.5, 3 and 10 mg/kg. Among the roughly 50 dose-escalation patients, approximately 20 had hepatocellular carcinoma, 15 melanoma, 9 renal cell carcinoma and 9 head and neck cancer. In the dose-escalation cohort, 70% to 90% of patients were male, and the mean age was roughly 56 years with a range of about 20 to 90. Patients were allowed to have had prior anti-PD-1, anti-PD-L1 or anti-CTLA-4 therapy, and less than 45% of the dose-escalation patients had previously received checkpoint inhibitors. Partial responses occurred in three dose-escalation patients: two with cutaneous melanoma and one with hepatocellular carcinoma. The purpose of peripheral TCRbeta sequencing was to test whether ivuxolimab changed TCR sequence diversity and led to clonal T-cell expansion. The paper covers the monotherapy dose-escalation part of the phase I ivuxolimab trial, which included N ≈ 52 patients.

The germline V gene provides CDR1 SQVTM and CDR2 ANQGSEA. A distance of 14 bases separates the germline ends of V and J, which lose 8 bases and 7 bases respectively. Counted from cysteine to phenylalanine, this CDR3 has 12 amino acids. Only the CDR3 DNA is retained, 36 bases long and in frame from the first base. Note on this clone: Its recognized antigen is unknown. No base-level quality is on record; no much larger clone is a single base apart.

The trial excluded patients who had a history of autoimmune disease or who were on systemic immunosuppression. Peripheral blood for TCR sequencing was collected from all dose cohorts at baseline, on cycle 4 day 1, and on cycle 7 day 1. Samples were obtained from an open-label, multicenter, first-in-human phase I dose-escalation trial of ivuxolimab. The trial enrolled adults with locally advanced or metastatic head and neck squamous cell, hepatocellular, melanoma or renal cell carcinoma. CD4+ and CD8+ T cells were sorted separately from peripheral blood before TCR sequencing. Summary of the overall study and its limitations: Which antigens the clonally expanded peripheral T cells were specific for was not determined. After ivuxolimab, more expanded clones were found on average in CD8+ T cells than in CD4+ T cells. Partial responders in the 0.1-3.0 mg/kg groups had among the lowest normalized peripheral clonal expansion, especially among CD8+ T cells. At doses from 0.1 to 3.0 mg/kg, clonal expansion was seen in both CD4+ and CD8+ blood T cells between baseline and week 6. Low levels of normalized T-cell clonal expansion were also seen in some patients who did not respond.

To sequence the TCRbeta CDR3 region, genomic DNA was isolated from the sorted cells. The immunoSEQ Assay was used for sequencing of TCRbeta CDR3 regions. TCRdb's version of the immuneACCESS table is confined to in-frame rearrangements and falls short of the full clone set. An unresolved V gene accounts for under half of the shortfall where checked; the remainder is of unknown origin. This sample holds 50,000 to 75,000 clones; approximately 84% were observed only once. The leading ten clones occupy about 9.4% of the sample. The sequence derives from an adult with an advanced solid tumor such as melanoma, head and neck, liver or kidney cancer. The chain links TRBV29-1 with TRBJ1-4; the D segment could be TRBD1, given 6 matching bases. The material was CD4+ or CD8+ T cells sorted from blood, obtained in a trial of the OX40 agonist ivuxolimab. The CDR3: CSIQGVSEKLFF. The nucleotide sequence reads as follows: TGCAGCATACAGGGTGTGAGTGAAAAACTGTTTTTT.